This TCR beta chain was identified during a study of cytomegalovirus exposure and HLA in healthy donors. Study overall: An early data release held tens of millions of unique TCRs from HLA-typed donors.

Nominal health characterized the donors when sampled, though unrecorded immune exposures were likely. The J segment lost 4 bases and the V segment lost 4 bases, leaving 6 bases of the junction unmatched. CDR1 and CDR2 (germline): MGHRA, YSYEKL. The CDR3 consists of 14 residues. In the PCR, 60 Vbeta and 13 Jbeta primers were used. Clones were read by immunoSEQ multiplex PCR, and TCRdb kept only the in-frame ones, dropping some. The sample records about 210,000 clones, just under 80% being singletons. The V gene is TRBV4-1, the J gene TRBJ1-2; 7 nucleotides line up with TRBD1. The specimen sequenced was PBMCs. This clonotype was sampled from a boy younger than 18 in good health and CMV-seronegative. CDR3 in amino acids: CASSPQGIGYGYTF. CDR3 in DNA: TGCGCCAGCAGCCCACAGGGGATTGGCTATGGCTACACCTTC.